This T cell receptor beta chain was observed in a study of cytomegalovirus exposure and HLA in healthy donors. V lost 4 bases, J lost 0 bases, and 6 bases stayed unmatched. The germline V gene has CDR1 SEHNR and CDR2 FQNEAQ (reference sequence). The CDR3 extends over 16 amino acids. PCR primers comprised 60 Vbeta and 13 Jbeta primers. Clones were sequenced by immunoSEQ multiplex PCR, and TCRdb holds only the in-frame ones, with some missing. The sample shows over 150,000 clones, roughly 70% of them seen only once. This TCR came from a woman aged 45-65 years in good health and CMV-seropositive. What was sequenced was PBMCs. The V and J genes are TRBV7-9 and TRBJ2-1; TRBD2 matches 7 bases. CDR3 amino acids: CASSSQAGSSYNEQFF. The CDR3 bases are TGTGCCAGCAGCTCCCAAGCGGGGTCCTCCTACAATGAGCAGTTCTTC. The entire variable domain, with the rest obtained from reference TRBV7-9 and TRBJ2-1, is as follows: DTGVSQNPRHKITKRGQNVTFRCDPISEHNRLYWYRQTLGQGPEFLTYFQNEAQLEKSRLLSDRFSAERPKGSFSTLEIQRTEQGDSAMYLCASSSQAGSSYNEQFFGPGTRLTVL.